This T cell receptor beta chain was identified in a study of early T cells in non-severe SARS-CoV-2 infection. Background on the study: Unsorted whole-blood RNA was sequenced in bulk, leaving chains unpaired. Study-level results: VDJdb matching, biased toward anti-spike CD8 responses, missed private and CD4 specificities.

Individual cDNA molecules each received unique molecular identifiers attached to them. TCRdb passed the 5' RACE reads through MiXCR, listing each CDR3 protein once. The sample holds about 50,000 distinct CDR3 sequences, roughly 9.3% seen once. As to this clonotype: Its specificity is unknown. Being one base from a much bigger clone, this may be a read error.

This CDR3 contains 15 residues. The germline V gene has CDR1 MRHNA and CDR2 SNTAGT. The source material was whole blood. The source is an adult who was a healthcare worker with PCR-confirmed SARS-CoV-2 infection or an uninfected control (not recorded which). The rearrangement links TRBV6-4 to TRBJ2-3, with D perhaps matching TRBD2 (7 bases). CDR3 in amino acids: CVSSDGLGGGDTQYF. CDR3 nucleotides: TGTGTCAGCAGTGATGGACTAGGAGGGGGAGATACGCAGTATTTT.